This TCR beta chain was documented in a study of CD8 T cells in ankylosing spondylitis. Whole-study results and caveats: There was a TCR beta motif, made of roughly eight highly homologous variants, that appeared characteristic of ankylosing spondylitis blood.

This clonotype appeared a few times. As yet, its antigen is unknown. TCRdb reprocessed the 5' RACE reads with MiXCR, giving one entry per CDR3 protein. The table lists about 800,000 distinct CDR3 sequences, 12% of them singletons. V was cut by 3 bases and J by 4 bases, with 13 bases left in between. Germline CDR1 reads SGHTA; CDR2 reads FQGNSA. The CDR3 totals 15 residues. Input material: blood, either unsorted or a sorted T cell fraction (not recorded which). The sequence derives from a male donor with ankylosing spondylitis. The rearrangement links TRBV7-2 to TRBJ2-1, with D maybe TRBD1 (6 bases). CDR3 sequence reads: CASSFTQGIYNEQFF. DNA of the CDR3: TGTGCCAGCAGCTTTACGCAGGGGATTTACAATGAGCAGTTCTTC. Full variable domain (rest looked up from reference TRBV7-2 and TRBJ2-1): GAGVSQSPSNKVTEKGKDVELRCDPISGHTALYWYRQSLGQGLEFLIYFQGNSAPDKSGLPSDRFSAERTGGSVSTLTIQRTQQEDSAVYLCASSFTQGIYNEQFFGPGTRLTVL.